Listed below are T cell receptor beta chains from one sample, sequenced in a study of human T cells and chemical hapten exposure. TCRdb processed the RACE reads anew with MiXCR; each CDR3 protein has one entry. The table has approximately 350,000 distinct CDR3 sequences, 6% to 7% seen once. The sample consisted of whole blood, taken in connection with sensitization to the hapten diphenylcyclopropenone (DPC). These TCRs come from a woman under 30 with alopecia areata. Some clones in this sample may be carry-over from other donors' samples. CDR3s include the opening cysteine and the closing phenylalanine or tryptophan.

CDR3aa: CASQREGAFYEQYF
j_gene: TRBJ2-7
v_gene: TRBV6-1

CDR3aa: CASSLTTSDSSSTDTQYF
j_gene: TRBJ2-3
v_gene: TRBV12-3/TRBV12-4

CDR3aa: CASSTDRGSPLHF
j_gene: TRBJ1-6
v_gene: TRBV7-3

CDR3aa: CASGSQDIYTF
j_gene: TRBJ1-2
v_gene: TRBV12-5

CDR3aa: CSATKVGTYAYNEQFF
j_gene: TRBJ2-1
v_gene: TRBV20-1

CDR3aa: CASSPIVLGETQYF
j_gene: TRBJ2-5
v_gene: TRBV7-9

CDR3aa: CASSEELSGNTIYF
j_gene: TRBJ1-3
v_gene: TRBV5-1

CDR3aa: CASSQQGTGELFF
j_gene: TRBJ2-2
v_gene: TRBV3-1

CDR3aa: CAISEKRQTYSTGNTIYF
j_gene: TRBJ1-3
v_gene: TRBV10-3

CDR3aa: CASSLSGGAPGELFF
j_gene: TRBJ2-2
v_gene: TRBV7-2

CDR3aa: CATRRDSSSYNSPLHF
j_gene: TRBJ1-6
v_gene: TRBV27

CDR3aa: CAISGGVLQQPQHF
j_gene: TRBJ1-5
v_gene: TRBV10-3

CDR3aa: CASSYRKLSVSAKDTQYF
j_gene: TRBJ2-3
v_gene: TRBV6-2/TRBV6-3

CDR3aa: CASSLDQGPEAFF
j_gene: TRBJ1-1
v_gene: TRBV5-1

CDR3aa: CASSSPRSASTDTQYF
j_gene: TRBJ2-3
v_gene: TRBV6-5

CDR3aa: CASSLVAGGMGSPLHF
j_gene: TRBJ1-6
v_gene: TRBV7-2

CDR3aa: CASSVDSNGEKLFF
j_gene: TRBJ1-4
v_gene: TRBV9

CDR3aa: CASSVMDRGDEQYF
j_gene: TRBJ2-7
v_gene: TRBV9

CDR3aa: CASSLDSEAFF
j_gene: TRBJ1-1
v_gene: TRBV5-1

CDR3aa: CSVGVTGKGNTIYF
j_gene: TRBJ1-3
v_gene: TRBV29-1

CDR3aa: CASSSGGQGTDTQYF
j_gene: TRBJ2-3
v_gene: TRBV12-3/TRBV12-4

CDR3aa: CASSDTGDSGANVLTF
j_gene: TRBJ2-6
v_gene: TRBV9

CDR3aa: CASSQVGPGQVQGEQFF
j_gene: TRBJ2-1
v_gene: TRBV4-3